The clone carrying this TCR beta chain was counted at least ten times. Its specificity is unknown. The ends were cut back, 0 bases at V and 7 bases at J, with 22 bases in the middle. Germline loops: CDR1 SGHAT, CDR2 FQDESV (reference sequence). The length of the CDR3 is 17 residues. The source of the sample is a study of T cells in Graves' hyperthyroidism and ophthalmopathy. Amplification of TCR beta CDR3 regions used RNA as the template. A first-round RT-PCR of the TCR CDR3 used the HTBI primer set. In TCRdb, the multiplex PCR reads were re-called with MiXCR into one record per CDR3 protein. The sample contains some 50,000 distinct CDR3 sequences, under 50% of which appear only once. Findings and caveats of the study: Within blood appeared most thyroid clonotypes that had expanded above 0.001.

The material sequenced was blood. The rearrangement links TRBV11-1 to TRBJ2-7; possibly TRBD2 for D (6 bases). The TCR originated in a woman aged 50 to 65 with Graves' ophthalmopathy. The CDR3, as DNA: TGTGCCAGCAGCTTAGCGGGGACGGGAGCAGGAGTACGAGAGCAGTACTTC. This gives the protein CASSLAGTGAGVREQYF.